This entry features one TCR beta chain sequence. Antigen unknown. V was cut by 3 bases and J by 0 bases, with 15 bases left in between. CDR3 length: 17 residues. The germline V gene has CDR1 KGHSH and CDR2 LQKENI. The repertoire was sequenced with immunoSEQ multiplex PCR; TCRdb's copy has only in-frame clones and lacks some. The sample yields some 170,000 clones, 85% to 90% seen once. This entry is derived from a study of cytomegalovirus exposure and HLA in healthy donors. The study's findings and limits: Researchers counted 150 to 200 TCR beta chains as cytomegalovirus-associated.

The donors were in the approximately 130-subject validation cohort, distinct from the roughly 700-subject first cohort. The clonotype comes from a woman under 40 in good health and CMV-seronegative. The rearrangement uses TRBV18 and TRBJ1-3; no clear D gene. The sequenced sample consisted of PBMCs. The chain's CDR3 is CASSPPGRRLSGNTIYF. CDR3 sequence (DNA): TGTGCCAGCTCACCCCCAGGACGGCGACTCTCTGGAAACACCATATATTTT.